This TCR beta chain appears in the sequencing data of a study of blood T cell repertoires in COVID-19. Study information: Spain, Italy and the United States supplied samples that represented acute and convalescent COVID-19. PBMCs, B-cell-depleted T cells, or T cells were the source of the cDNA or gDNA that made up the material.

As originally analysed: Estimation of nucleated cell counts was performed using reference gene primer amplification. Profiled with immunoSEQ multiplex PCR; TCRdb holds only in-frame clones, not every one. V, J and clone size were drawn from that table, and D and trimming were deduced from the DNA. The sample lists about 69,000 clones, roughly nine tenths seen once, with about 5.1% in the top ten. This clone was detected once. The CDR3 totals 15 residues. Germline loops: CDR1 LNHNV, CDR2 YYDKDF (reference sequence). Trimming shortened V by 0 bases and J by 5 bases, and 11 bases separated the two germline ends.

The sequence was obtained from a woman aged 18-35 years with acute or convalescent COVID-19. The sequenced material came from peripheral blood. The rearrangement links TRBV15 to TRBJ2-1; possibly TRBD2 for D (5 bases). The CDR3 loop reads CATSRDLGLNNEQFF. The CDR3 DNA follows: TGTGCCACCAGCAGAGATCTAGGACTGAACAATGAGCAGTTCTTC.